The rows below give T cell receptor beta chains drawn from one sample of a study of PD-1 blockade in mismatch repair-deficient tumors. The repertoire was sequenced with immunoSEQ multiplex PCR; TCRdb's copy has only in-frame clones and lacks some. The repertoire consists of just under 80,000 clones, with 70% to 90% occurring once and the leading ten covering 5% to 6.5%. Sequenced here: peripheral blood, sampled 44 weeks after starting pembrolizumab. These receptors all come from an adult with mismatch repair-deficient cancer. The CDR3 runs from the conserved cysteine through the conserved F or W. A D gene is named only where the DNA matches it firmly. Expanded clones get a size class; other rows say once, few or many, or leave the size out.

clone_size: .; v_call: TRBV7-9; j_call: TRBJ2-7; d_call: .; cdr3_nt: TGTGCCAGCAGCTTAGCTGGACCGGGGCAGTACTTC; cdr3_aa: CASSLAGPGQYF
clone_size: once; v_call: TRBV30; j_call: TRBJ1-1; d_call: .; cdr3_nt: TGTGCCTGGAGACCCTCCTTGGCGATGAACACTGAAGCTTTCTTT; cdr3_aa: CAWRPSLAMNTEAFF
clone_size: .; v_call: TRBV2; j_call: TRBJ1-4; d_call: .; cdr3_nt: TGTGCCAGCAGTGCGGCAGGATCGAGTGAAAAACTGTTTTTT; cdr3_aa: CASSAAGSSEKLFF
clone_size: few; v_call: TRBV6-1; j_call: TRBJ2-1; d_call: .; cdr3_nt: TGTGCCAGCAGGGTTTACAATGAGCAGTTCTTC; cdr3_aa: CASRVYNEQFF
clone_size: .; v_call: TRBV2; j_call: TRBJ2-3; d_call: TRBD2; cdr3_nt: TGTGCCAGCAGTGGCGGGAGTCCGCCAGATACGCAGTATTTT; cdr3_aa: CASSGGSPPDTQYF
clone_size: .; v_call: TRBV5-1; j_call: TRBJ2-3; d_call: TRBD1; cdr3_nt: TGCGCCAGCAGCGGATGGACAGGGGGCACAGATACGCAGTATTTT; cdr3_aa: CASSGWTGGTDTQYF
clone_size: .; v_call: TRBV19; j_call: TRBJ1-2; d_call: .; cdr3_nt: TGTGCCAGTACTCGGGGGGACCGGGGCTACACCTTC; cdr3_aa: CASTRGDRGYTF
clone_size: .; v_call: TRBV21-1; j_call: TRBJ2-2; d_call: .; cdr3_nt: TGTGCCAGGCGAGGACAGGGGGAATTTCATAACACCGGGGAGCTGTTTTTT; cdr3_aa: CARRGQGEFHNTGELFF
clone_size: .; v_call: TRBV14; j_call: TRBJ1-2; d_call: .; cdr3_nt: TGTGCCAGCAGCCAAATGAGGGACTATGGCTACACCTTC; cdr3_aa: CASSQMRDYGYTF
clone_size: .; v_call: TRBV29-1; j_call: TRBJ2-3; d_call: TRBD2; cdr3_nt: TGCAGCGTTGAGTACGGACTAGCGGGAGATACGCAGTATTTT; cdr3_aa: CSVEYGLAGDTQYF
clone_size: .; v_call: TRBV2; j_call: TRBJ1-1; d_call: .; cdr3_nt: TGTGCCAGCGTCCGGGACAAGCCGAACACTGAAGCTTTCTTT; cdr3_aa: CASVRDKPNTEAFF
clone_size: .; v_call: TRBV6-5; j_call: TRBJ2-1; d_call: TRBD2; cdr3_nt: TGTGCCAGCAGTTACAGCCTAGCGGGAGGATTCAATGAGCAGTTCTTC; cdr3_aa: CASSYSLAGGFNEQFF
clone_size: few; v_call: TRBV25-1; j_call: TRBJ2-7; d_call: TRBD1; cdr3_nt: TGTGCCAGCAGTGGGGACAACAGGGGATCCTACGAGCAGTACTTC; cdr3_aa: CASSGDNRGSYEQYF
clone_size: .; v_call: TRBV5-5; j_call: TRBJ2-1; d_call: .; cdr3_nt: TGTGCCAGCAGCTCCCATGATAAGAATGAGCAGTTCTTC; cdr3_aa: CASSSHDKNEQFF
clone_size: .; v_call: TRBV7-2; j_call: TRBJ2-2; d_call: .; cdr3_nt: TGTGCCAGCAGCTTTGGTGTGGGCACCGGGGAGCTGTTTTTT; cdr3_aa: CASSFGVGTGELFF
clone_size: .; v_call: TRBV11-2; j_call: TRBJ2-7; d_call: .; cdr3_nt: TGTGCCAGCAGCTTGGGAACTAGTTCCTACGAGCAGTACTTC; cdr3_aa: CASSLGTSSYEQYF
clone_size: .; v_call: TRBV7-2; j_call: TRBJ2-1; d_call: .; cdr3_nt: TGTGCCAGCAGCTTCTACGGGACCTACAATGAGCAGTTCTTC; cdr3_aa: CASSFYGTYNEQFF
clone_size: .; v_call: TRBV11-2; j_call: TRBJ2-7; d_call: TRBD2; cdr3_nt: TGTGCCAGCAGTCCCGGGGAAGGACTAGCCTACGAGCAGTACTTC; cdr3_aa: CASSPGEGLAYEQYF
clone_size: .; v_call: TRBV5-5; j_call: TRBJ1-3; d_call: .; cdr3_nt: TGTGCCAGCAGCTTGGCGGGACCGAACTCTGGAAACACCATATATTTT; cdr3_aa: CASSLAGPNSGNTIYF
clone_size: few; v_call: TRBV30; j_call: TRBJ1-2; d_call: .; cdr3_nt: TGTGCCGCGGCCCCTGGCTACACCTTC; cdr3_aa: CAAAPGYTF
clone_size: .; v_call: TRBV11-3; j_call: TRBJ2-7; d_call: TRBD2; cdr3_nt: TGTGCCAGCAGCTTTGGACTAGCGGGACCCTACGAGCAGTACTTC; cdr3_aa: CASSFGLAGPYEQYF
clone_size: .; v_call: TRBV10-3; j_call: TRBJ1-1; d_call: .; cdr3_nt: TGTGCCATCAGCCGGGACAATGGGTACACTGAAGCTTTCTTT; cdr3_aa: CAISRDNGYTEAFF
clone_size: .; v_call: TRBV2; j_call: TRBJ2-1; d_call: TRBD2; cdr3_nt: TGTGCCAGCAGCCTAGCGGGAGGCGGGTACAATGAGCAGTTCTTC; cdr3_aa: CASSLAGGGYNEQFF
clone_size: .; v_call: TRBV7-8; j_call: TRBJ2-3; d_call: .; cdr3_nt: TGTGCCAGCAGCTTAGTTTTTACTGGGCGGGACCCGGGGACAGATACGCAGTATTTT; cdr3_aa: CASSLVFTGRDPGTDTQYF
clone_size: .; v_call: TRBV27; j_call: TRBJ2-5; d_call: .; cdr3_nt: TGTGCCAGCAGTTTTGGTGACAGTCGGGAGACCCAGTACTTC; cdr3_aa: CASSFGDSRETQYF
clone_size: .; v_call: TRBV11-3; j_call: TRBJ2-2; d_call: TRBD2; cdr3_nt: TGTGCCAGCAGCCTTTGGGAGGGTCGGACCGGGGAGCTGTTTTTT; cdr3_aa: CASSLWEGRTGELFF
clone_size: .; v_call: TRBV11-2; j_call: TRBJ1-1; d_call: TRBD1; cdr3_nt: TGTGCCAGCAGGACCCCCAGGGGGAGTGCTGAAGCTTTCTTT; cdr3_aa: CASRTPRGSAEAFF
clone_size: .; v_call: TRBV15; j_call: TRBJ2-7; d_call: .; cdr3_nt: TGTGCCACCAGCCTAGGACAGTCACTTACTTACGAGCAGTACTTC; cdr3_aa: CATSLGQSLTYEQYF
clone_size: .; v_call: TRBV30; j_call: TRBJ2-7; d_call: TRBD2; cdr3_nt: TGTGCCTGGAAGAGCGGGAGGGTCCACGAGCAGTACTTC; cdr3_aa: CAWKSGRVHEQYF
clone_size: .; v_call: TRBV27; j_call: TRBJ1-3; d_call: TRBD1; cdr3_nt: TGTGCCAGCAGCCGACTACAGGGGGTTGGAAACACCATATATTTT; cdr3_aa: CASSRLQGVGNTIYF
clone_size: .; v_call: TRBV29-1; j_call: TRBJ1-4; d_call: TRBD1; cdr3_nt: TGCAGCGTTAACCTGATAGTTCCTACAGGGGATCAAAAACTGTTTTTT; cdr3_aa: CSVNLIVPTGDQKLFF
clone_size: .; v_call: TRBV6-5; j_call: TRBJ1-1; d_call: .; cdr3_nt: TGTGCCAGCAGGGGAACAGGGTTAGAAGCTTTCTTT; cdr3_aa: CASRGTGLEAFF
clone_size: .; v_call: TRBV28; j_call: TRBJ1-2; d_call: .; cdr3_nt: TGTGCCAGCAGTTTAGAAGGGGTAGAGCCTGGCTACACCTTC; cdr3_aa: CASSLEGVEPGYTF
clone_size: .; v_call: TRBV4-2; j_call: TRBJ2-1; d_call: TRBD2; cdr3_nt: TGTGCCAGCAGCCAGCTAGCGGGGGGGGGAGGGGAGCAGTTCTTC; cdr3_aa: CASSQLAGGGGEQFF
clone_size: once; v_call: TRBV29-1; j_call: TRBJ1-4; d_call: TRBD1; cdr3_nt: TGCAGCGCAAGACAGGGGAGGGAGGAAAAACTGTTTTTT; cdr3_aa: CSARQGREEKLFF
clone_size: .; v_call: TRBV4-2; j_call: TRBJ2-5; d_call: .; cdr3_nt: TGTGCCAGCAGCCAAGAATTAAGGAAAGAGACCCAGTACTTC; cdr3_aa: CASSQELRKETQYF
clone_size: .; v_call: TRBV27; j_call: TRBJ2-4; d_call: .; cdr3_nt: TGTGCCAGCAGGGAGTCTCTGGGCATTCAGTACTTC; cdr3_aa: CASRESLGIQYF
clone_size: .; v_call: TRBV7-2; j_call: TRBJ1-3; d_call: .; cdr3_nt: TGTGCCAGCAGCTTAGTATCACGGTCTGGAAACACCATATATTTT; cdr3_aa: CASSLVSRSGNTIYF
clone_size: once; v_call: TRBV29-1; j_call: TRBJ2-1; d_call: TRBD2; cdr3_nt: TGCAGCGGGCGGCGGGAGGGCCTTGGGAGTGAGCAGTTCTTC; cdr3_aa: CSGRREGLGSEQFF
clone_size: .; v_call: TRBV9; j_call: TRBJ1-3; d_call: .; cdr3_nt: TGTGCCAGCAGCGTAGCAGGAAACTCTGGAAACACCATATATTTT; cdr3_aa: CASSVAGNSGNTIYF
clone_size: .; v_call: TRBV7-2; j_call: TRBJ2-7; d_call: TRBD2; cdr3_nt: TGTGCCAGCAGCTTCACTAGCGGGGCTACCTACGAGCAGTACTTC; cdr3_aa: CASSFTSGATYEQYF
clone_size: few; v_call: TRBV4-1; j_call: TRBJ2-7; d_call: TRBD1; cdr3_nt: TGCGCCAGGGGGACAGGAGCCTACGAGCAGTACTTC; cdr3_aa: CARGTGAYEQYF
clone_size: .; v_call: TRBV11-2; j_call: TRBJ2-5; d_call: TRBD2; cdr3_nt: TGTGCCAGCAGCTTACAAGGCGCGGGGGGAGAGACCCAGTACTTC; cdr3_aa: CASSLQGAGGETQYF
clone_size: few; v_call: TRBV6-5; j_call: TRBJ2-1; d_call: .; cdr3_nt: TGTGCCAGCAGTCGCTACACGCTTGATGAGCAGTTCTTC; cdr3_aa: CASSRYTLDEQFF
clone_size: .; v_call: TRBV7-9; j_call: TRBJ1-2; d_call: .; cdr3_nt: TGTGCCAGCATCCCACTGGACGTGAGGGGCTACACCTTC; cdr3_aa: CASIPLDVRGYTF